Listed below are T cell receptor beta chains from one sample, sequenced in a study of beta chain features in type 1 diabetes. Measured with immunoSEQ multiplex PCR; TCRdb has only the in-frame clones, and not every one. The sample has roughly 340,000 clones; roughly 12% are singletons. The sequenced sample consisted of naive CD4+ T cells from blood. All receptors come from a woman aged 18-29 years with type 1 diabetes. The CDR3 runs from the conserved cysteine through the conserved F or W. Fields, in order: D gene, J gene, V gene, CDR3 length, clone size, CDR3 DNA, CDR3 protein. A D gene is named only where the DNA matches it firmly. Part of the rows lack a size; the others show once, few, many or a class for expanded clones.

d_call: TRBD2; j_call: TRBJ2-2; v_call: TRBV9; cdr3_length: 15; clone_size: .; cdr3_nt: TGTGCCAGCAGCGTAGGAGCGGGAGTGACCGGGGAGCTGTTTTTT; cdr3_aa: CASSVGAGVTGELFF
d_call: .; j_call: TRBJ2-1; v_call: TRBV30; cdr3_length: 13; clone_size: few; cdr3_nt: TGTGCCTCCGCTCAGGGACTTACCAATGAGCAGTTCTTC; cdr3_aa: CASAQGLTNEQFF
d_call: .; j_call: TRBJ1-5; v_call: TRBV11-2; cdr3_length: 14; clone_size: .; cdr3_nt: TGTGCCAGCAGCTTAGGACACCAGAATCAGCCCCAGCATTTT; cdr3_aa: CASSLGHQNQPQHF
d_call: TRBD1; j_call: TRBJ1-5; v_call: TRBV7-2; cdr3_length: 14; clone_size: few; cdr3_nt: TGTGCCAGCAGCCGACAGGGGGACAATCAGCCCCAGCATTTT; cdr3_aa: CASSRQGDNQPQHF
d_call: TRBD2; j_call: TRBJ2-1; v_call: TRBV30; cdr3_length: 15; clone_size: .; cdr3_nt: TGTGCCTGGAGTGGGGCTAGCGGGTACTACAATGAGCAGTTCTTC; cdr3_aa: CAWSGASGYYNEQFF
d_call: TRBD1; j_call: TRBJ2-1; v_call: TRBV7-9; cdr3_length: 16; clone_size: .; cdr3_nt: TGTGCCAGCAGCCTTCACCGGGACAGGGTGTACAATGAGCAGTTCTTC; cdr3_aa: CASSLHRDRVYNEQFF
d_call: TRBD2; j_call: TRBJ2-3; v_call: TRBV4-1; cdr3_length: 17; clone_size: .; cdr3_nt: TGCGCCAGCAGCCAGGGGACTAGCGGGGGGTTGGTGGATACGCAGTATTTT; cdr3_aa: CASSQGTSGGLVDTQYF
d_call: TRBD2; j_call: TRBJ2-7; v_call: TRBV7-2; cdr3_length: 15; clone_size: .; cdr3_nt: TGTGCCAGCAGCGTAACTAGCGGGGGATCCTACGAGCAGTACTTC; cdr3_aa: CASSVTSGGSYEQYF
d_call: .; j_call: TRBJ1-2; v_call: TRBV5-4; cdr3_length: 13; clone_size: few; cdr3_nt: TGTGCCAGCAGGGAGTGGGTAGGAGATGGCTACACCTTC; cdr3_aa: CASREWVGDGYTF
d_call: .; j_call: TRBJ1-2; v_call: TRBV14; cdr3_length: 13; clone_size: .; cdr3_nt: TGTGCCAGCAGCCAAGATTTGGCCTATGGCTACACCTTC; cdr3_aa: CASSQDLAYGYTF
d_call: TRBD1; j_call: TRBJ1-2; v_call: TRBV29-1; cdr3_length: 13; clone_size: .; cdr3_nt: TGCAGCGTTGATGTGGGACAGTCGTATGGCTACACCTTC; cdr3_aa: CSVDVGQSYGYTF
d_call: .; j_call: TRBJ1-1; v_call: TRBV20-1; cdr3_length: 11; clone_size: .; cdr3_nt: TGCAGTGCTAGAGACCGGACTGAAGCTTTCTTT; cdr3_aa: CSARDRTEAFF
d_call: .; j_call: TRBJ1-2; v_call: TRBV5-1; cdr3_length: 14; clone_size: .; cdr3_nt: TGCGCCAGCAGCTTAACGGTTAGTGACTATGGCTACACCTTC; cdr3_aa: CASSLTVSDYGYTF
d_call: .; j_call: TRBJ1-2; v_call: TRBV5-1; cdr3_length: 14; clone_size: few; cdr3_nt: TGCGCCAGCAGCTTGTTGGGGGGTCCCTATGGCTACACCTTC; cdr3_aa: CASSLLGGPYGYTF
d_call: .; j_call: TRBJ2-7; v_call: TRBV19; cdr3_length: 14; clone_size: .; cdr3_nt: TGTGCCAGTAGTACACGTAGCGGATTTTACGAGCAGTACTTC; cdr3_aa: CASSTRSGFYEQYF
d_call: TRBD2; j_call: TRBJ2-7; v_call: TRBV28; cdr3_length: 15; clone_size: few; cdr3_nt: TGTGCCAGCAGGACGACTAGCGGGAAACCCTACGAGCAGTACTTC; cdr3_aa: CASRTTSGKPYEQYF
d_call: TRBD2; j_call: TRBJ2-1; v_call: TRBV4-3; cdr3_length: 19; clone_size: .; cdr3_nt: TGCGCCAGCAGCCAATGGACTAGCGGGAGGTTCTCCTCCTACAATGAGCAGTTCTTC; cdr3_aa: CASSQWTSGRFSSYNEQFF
d_call: .; j_call: TRBJ1-2; v_call: TRBV30; cdr3_length: 13; clone_size: few; cdr3_nt: TGTGCCTGGAGCCTTGGGCCCAACTATGGCTACACCTTC; cdr3_aa: CAWSLGPNYGYTF
d_call: TRBD2; j_call: TRBJ2-1; v_call: TRBV7-2; cdr3_length: 14; clone_size: .; cdr3_nt: TGTGCCAGCAGCTTACCCTTACTAGCGGGGGGGCGGGTCTTC; cdr3_aa: CASSLPLLAGGRVF
d_call: .; j_call: TRBJ2-4; v_call: TRBV25-1; cdr3_length: 15; clone_size: .; cdr3_nt: TGTGCCAGCAGTGACAGTTATATAGCCAAAAACATTCAGTACTTC; cdr3_aa: CASSDSYIAKNIQYF
d_call: .; j_call: TRBJ2-3; v_call: TRBV4-2; cdr3_length: 13; clone_size: .; cdr3_nt: TGTGCCAGCAGCCAAGCCTCCACAGATACGCAGTATTTT; cdr3_aa: CASSQASTDTQYF
d_call: .; j_call: TRBJ1-2; v_call: TRBV28; cdr3_length: 13; clone_size: few; cdr3_nt: TGTGCCAGCAGTTCGGGGGGGGTCTATGGCTACACCTTC; cdr3_aa: CASSSGGVYGYTF
d_call: .; j_call: TRBJ2-5; v_call: TRBV19; cdr3_length: 12; clone_size: .; cdr3_nt: TGTGCCACCCTATCAGGGTTGAAGACCCAGTACTTC; cdr3_aa: CATLSGLKTQYF
d_call: TRBD2; j_call: TRBJ2-5; v_call: TRBV9; cdr3_length: 14; clone_size: few; cdr3_nt: TGTGCCAGCAGCAGGGGACTAGCGGGATCGGCCCAGTACTTC; cdr3_aa: CASSRGLAGSAQYF
d_call: TRBD2; j_call: TRBJ2-3; v_call: TRBV10-3; cdr3_length: 15; clone_size: few; cdr3_nt: TGTGCCATCAGATTTACTAGCGGGGGGGAAGATACGCAGTATTTT; cdr3_aa: CAIRFTSGGEDTQYF
d_call: .; j_call: TRBJ1-6; v_call: TRBV4-3; cdr3_length: 14; clone_size: few; cdr3_nt: TGCGCCAGCAGCCAAGGGAGGAATAATTCACCCCTCCACTTT; cdr3_aa: CASSQGRNNSPLHF
d_call: .; j_call: TRBJ2-7; v_call: TRBV28; cdr3_length: 13; clone_size: few; cdr3_nt: TGTGCCAGCAGTCAATCAGGAAACGGGGGGCAGTACTTC; cdr3_aa: CASSQSGNGGQYF
d_call: .; j_call: TRBJ2-5; v_call: TRBV7-2; cdr3_length: 14; clone_size: .; cdr3_nt: TGTGCCAGCAGCTTCGGCCAGGGCGCAAAGACCCAGTACTTC; cdr3_aa: CASSFGQGAKTQYF
d_call: TRBD1; j_call: TRBJ2-1; v_call: TRBV18; cdr3_length: 17; clone_size: few; cdr3_nt: TGTGCCAGCTCACCTGACAGGGGCGCTAGCTCCTACAATGAGCAGTTCTTC; cdr3_aa: CASSPDRGASSYNEQFF